This T cell receptor (beta chain) was found in a study of vaccination and CD4 T cells after COVID-19. About the study: No peptide, an HIV-1 Nef pool, or a CEFX pool was what each control culture received. Study-level findings and limits: Post-vaccination reactive clonotypes (median approximately 36) did not differ significantly from post-infection (approximately 23).

Specified treatment: roughly nine-day PBMC culture with coronavirus spike peptide pools or control peptides (ViraFEST assay). ViraFEST sequenced TCRs after peptide-pool expansion of antigen-specific T cells. The study sequenced cultured CD4+ T cell DNA using the Oncomine TCR Beta short-read assay. Via MiXCR, TCRdb re-called the PCR reads, giving one row per CDR3 protein. The table records a few thousand distinct CDR3 sequences, about 50% of them present only once. About this clonotype: The antigen is unknown. Compared with germline, one end of the junction differs, possibly owing to a read error.

The CDR3 spans 17 residues. Germline-derived CDR1 and CDR2 are DFQATT and SNEGSKA (reference sequence). Sequencing was done on a sample of CD4+ T cells from blood, cultured in vitro. The chain employs TRBV20-1 and TRBJ1-5; D is undetermined. This sequence was found in a human donor who had recovered from COVID-19. The CDR3 nucleotides are TGCGGTGCCAACGGACTCGACGTCAGGCCAAACAATCAGCCCCAGCATTTT. Encoded protein: CGANGLDVRPNNQPQHF.